These 13 T cell receptor beta chains were sequenced from one sample in a study of T cell repertoires in cytomegalovirus infection. TCRdb passed the reads through MiXCR, listing each CDR3 protein once. Altogether about 920,000 distinct CDR3 sequences are present, roughly a third being singletons, with the ten largest covering about an eighth. These receptors lack a known antigen. Here the sequenced sample was cultured CD8+ T cells from PBMCs, taken from culture after CMV antigen stimulation. These receptors all come from a human donor in good health (CMV status not recorded). Some clones in this sample may be carry-over from other donors' samples.

The chain uses TRBV7-4 and TRBJ2-1; possibly TRBD1 or TRBD2 for D (6 bases each). There are 20 residues in the CDR3. Germline V lookup: CDR1 SGHVT, CDR2 SQSDAQ. V was pared by 2 bases and J by 0 bases, with 23 bases between. The CDR3 DNA reads as TGTGCCAGCAGCTTAAGGGGTCTAGTGGAGGGGGTAAGCTCCTACAATGAGCAGTTCTTC. It encodes CASSLRGLVEGVSSYNEQFF.

This clonotype was observed a few times. V and J are TRBV27 and TRBJ2-5; D may be TRBD2 (6 bases). The CDR3 loop spans 15 amino acids. CDR1 and CDR2 from the germline V gene are MNHEY and SMNVEV (reference sequence). V was cut by 3 bases and J by 5 bases, with 16 bases left in between. This CDR3 reads CASSLRLRGTETQYF. The CDR3 coding sequence is TGTGCCAGCAGTTTGAGATTACGGGGGACGGAGACCCAGTACTTC.

This chain connects TRBV6-1 to TRBJ1-1, with a weak D call TRBD1 (6 bases). CDR1 is MNHNS, CDR2 SASEGT, per germline. Trimming removed 7 bases at V and 5 bases at J, with 14 bases between. The CDR3 is made up of 13 amino acids. DNA of the CDR3: TGTGCCAGCAATTTAGGGGGGAGTACTGAAGCTTTCTTT. Translated, it gives CASNLGGSTEAFF.

The chain couples TRBV4-3 to TRBJ1-1; D ambiguous. Trimming took 2 bases from V and 3 from J, leaving 19 bases between them. This CDR3 is 17 amino acids long. Germline-derived CDR1 and CDR2 are LGHNA and YSLEER. CDR3 in DNA: TGCGCCAGCAGCCAACACCTGGGCCGATTCTCGGACACTGAAGCTTTCTTT. Encoded protein: CASSQHLGRFSDTEAFF.

This clonotype has more than one count but fewer than ten. The J gene is TRBJ2-1, the V gene TRBV10-3; D is ambiguous. Germline values: CDR1 ENHRY, CDR2 SYGVKD. The CDR3 runs to 12 residues. The V end lost 4 bases, the J end lost 5 bases, and 6 bases lay between the germline ends. CDR3 in DNA: TGTGCCATCAGTGGGTTGAACAATGAGCAGTTCTTC. Protein product: CAISGLNNEQFF.

This clonotype was seen a few times. The CDR3 region is CASSQSITGYEQYV. As DNA, the CDR3 is TGCGCCAGCAGCCAAAGCATTACAGGGTACGAGCAGTACGTC. The J gene is TRBJ2-7, the V gene TRBV4-3, with TRBD1 as a possible D gene (6 bases). V lost 2 bases and J 4 bases, leaving 12 bases between the germline ends. The germline V gene encodes CDR1 LGHNA and CDR2 YSLEER. This CDR3 contains 14 residues.

The chain couples TRBV2 to TRBJ1-2, with 9 bases aligning to TRBD1. Trimming removed 8 bases from V and 7 bases from J; junction bases left unmatched: 11. Germline-derived CDR1 and CDR2 are SNHLY and FYNNEI. The CDR3 contains 14 residues. The CDR3 sequence is CASPRGTGRFGYTF. CDR3 DNA: TGTGCCAGCCCTAGAGGGACAGGGAGATTTGGCTACACCTTC.

The chain is built from TRBV28 and TRBJ2-1; tentatively, D is TRBD2 (5 bases). The germline CDR1 and CDR2 sequences are MDHEN and SYDVKM. Deletions cut 7 bases from V and 4 bases from J, with 14 bases between. This CDR3 spans 14 amino acids. The CDR3 here is CASTRPDLYNEQFF. The CDR3 nucleotides read TGTGCCAGCACCCGTCCGGACTTGTACAATGAGCAGTTCTTC.

The V and J genes are TRBV27 and TRBJ2-7; TRBD2 agrees at 9 bases. The J segment lost 2 bases and the V segment lost 3 bases, leaving 11 bases of the junction unmatched. CDR3 length: 17 residues. Per germline, CDR1 MNHEY and CDR2 SMNVEV (reference sequence). The CDR3 DNA is TGTGCCAGCAGTTTTCCCCAGCGGGGGGACCGGGCCTACGAGCAGTACGTC. Translated, it gives CASSFPQRGDRAYEQYV.

The V and J genes are TRBV7-8 and TRBJ2-7, with D possibly matching TRBD1 (6 bases). This CDR3 is 14 amino acids long. V was shortened by 1 base and J by 3 bases, with 10 bases between the two germline ends. Germline-derived CDR1 and CDR2 are SGHVS and FQNEAQ. CDR3 in DNA: TGTGCCAGCAGCTTAGATGGGACAAACTACGAGCAGTACTTC. Amino acid sequence: CASSLDGTNYEQYF.

This clonotype showed up many times. The CDR3 loop reads CASSLYERERADTQYF. The CDR3, as DNA: TGTGCCAGCAGCTTATATGAGAGGGAACGGGCAGATACGCAGTATTTT. The V gene is TRBV7-8, the J gene TRBJ2-3; weak D call: TRBD2 (5 bases). V gave up 2 bases and J gave up 4 bases, with 16 bases separating them. This CDR3 spans 16 amino acids. Germline V lookup: CDR1 SGHVS, CDR2 FQNEAQ.

The rearrangement joins TRBV20-1 to TRBJ2-1, with 10 bases fitting TRBD2. V shed 0 bases, J shed 7 bases, and the junction held 9 bases outside the gene matches. Germline V CDR1 and CDR2: DFQATT, SNEGSKA (reference sequence). The CDR3 has 16 amino acids. The CDR3 sequence is CSAREFGLAAGNEQFF. For the CDR3, the DNA is TGCAGTGCTAGAGAGTTTGGACTAGCGGCCGGGAATGAGCAGTTCTTC.

The genes are TRBV4-1 and TRBJ2-1; D perhaps matches TRBD2 (7 bases). Trimming pared 3 bases from V and 5 bases from J, leaving 20 bases between. In germline, CDR1 is MGHRA, CDR2 YSYEKL. The CDR3 is made up of 17 amino acids. The CDR3 is CASSHTLGGGAHNEQFF. The CDR3, as DNA: TGCGCCAGCAGCCACACCCTAGGAGGGGGGGCCCACAATGAGCAGTTCTTC.